This T cell receptor (beta chain) derives from a study of cytomegalovirus exposure and HLA in healthy donors. Study details: Ancestry clustering placed around four fifths of around 400 genotyped donors in the Caucasian-associated cluster. Study-wide results and caveats: DRB1 showed the most TCR associations and HLA-C the fewest in a later analysis, as rates varied by HLA locus.

The CDR3 has 13 amino acids. The germline gives CDR1 SGHTS, CDR2 YDEGEE. Trimming at V came to 3 bases and at J to 5 bases, leaving 4 bases not matched to a gene. The PCR ran on 60 Vbeta and 13 Jbeta primers. Method: immunoSEQ multiplex PCR; TCRdb's copy keeps in-frame clones and lacks some. Of 180,000 or so clones listed, over 75% were seen once; the top ten hold about 0.1%. The donors comprised healthy bone marrow donors. Donors had nominal health at sampling but likely had unrecorded immune exposures. Comments on this clone: The target antigen is unknown.

This chain links TRBV5-8 with TRBJ2-5; 7 bases match TRBD2. The clonotype comes from a boy aged 2 to 10 in good health and CMV-seronegative. The sequencing input was PBMCs. The CDR3 here is CASSWRGLETQYF. The CDR3, as DNA: TGTGCCAGCAGCTGGCGGGGGTTGGAGACCCAGTACTTC. Full variable domain (rest looked up from reference TRBV5-8 and TRBJ2-5): EAGVTQSPTHLIKTRGQQATLRCSPISGHTSVYWYQQALGLGLQFLLWYDEGEERNRGNFPPRFSGRQFPNYSSELNVNALELEDSALYLCASSWRGLETQYFGPGTRLLVL.